The clone carrying this T cell receptor beta chain was found a few times. Its target is not known. The table came from immunoSEQ multiplex PCR; TCRdb's copy has only in-frame clones and leaves some out. The sample has over 75,000 clones; 80% to 90% are singletons. Germline CDR1 reads LGHDT; CDR2 reads YNNKEL (reference sequence). CDR3 length: 14 amino acids. Trimming shortened V by 0 bases and J by 5 bases, and 7 bases separated the two germline ends. This sample was included in a study of T cell responses to AZD1222 COVID-19 vaccine. General study points: Among those given AZD1222, only six were seropositive at baseline. Donors in the cohort were predominantly white British and more often female, and clonal diversity was possibly underestimated. Spike-spanning, vaccine-associated CD4 TCRs were dominant at 160-218 and 743-854.

The J gene is TRBJ1-4, the V gene TRBV3-1 (or the pseudogene TRBV3-2); D not certain. Sequences were derived from peripheral blood, sampled 28 days after the second AZD1222 dose. The sequence was obtained from an adult who received the AZD1222 COVID-19 vaccine. The DNA for the CDR3 is TGTGCCAGCAGCCAAGAGAACGGGAATGAAAAACTGTTTTTT. Translated: CASSQENGNEKLFF.